Listed here is a single T cell receptor beta chain. The table lists this clone with a few counts. The antigen this receptor binds is unknown. Within one base of it there is no much larger clone, and no base qualities were kept. The same CDR3 can be traced to other DNA sequences in this sample. This record comes from a study of shared clonotypes between healthy human individuals (TCRdb year 2020). With respect to the entire study: The cohort included three men and a couple of women between 18 and 49 years of age. To increase sequencing depth and limit assay-specific biases, different laboratories used diverse techniques to prepare libraries and sequence TCR repertoires. Each donor's leukapheresis produced roughly between about 0.8 and 8.9 billion PBMCs. Blood TCR repertoires of several healthy adults were deeply sequenced to estimate repertoire size and the extent of clonotype sharing between individuals. For each donor, CD4 naive and CD4 memory were each given three plates, CD8 naive was given two plates, and CD8 memory was given one plate.

Healthy HIV-negative adults with no recently reported acute infections or vaccinations were included as donors. All donors were Caucasian adults living in Nashville, Tennessee, USA. CD4+ T cells were enriched through magnetic negative selection, after which naive cells were positively selected on CD45RA and the remaining negative fraction served as the memory subset. Blood was obtained by leukapheresis, after which PBMCs were separated by Ficoll-Histopaque density gradient centrifugation and cryopreserved in liquid nitrogen vapor phase. Analytical flow cytometry was used to check the purity and quantity of every magnetically sorted T cell population. From each sorted fraction, genomic DNA was isolated and quantified by UV absorbance on a Nanodrop 2000c. What the work shows at the level of the full study, not this receptor alone: Sharing across a few donors was observed for approximately 5% of naive CD4, over 3% of naive CD8, 2% to 2.5% of memory CD4, and around 0.42% of memory CD8 clonotypes. Sampling was restricted to blood, and TCR repertoires in tissues likely differ from the TCR repertoires found in blood. Compared with non-shared clonotypes, the clonotypes found in all four sorted-subset donors had higher generation probabilities. Pairwise subsampling indicated that sequencing depth was expected to affect the degree of clonotype sharing among donors. Larger estimated clonotype richness was generally found for naive subsets than for memory subsets. The genetic and exposure-history diversity represented was limited by the small number of donors. Rarefaction of sorted-subset datasets indicated incomplete sequencing despite the large sequencing depth.

TCR CDR3 regions were amplified from genomic DNA by multiplex PCR using the deep immunoSEQ assay. Extracted genomic DNA from each cell subset was spread evenly across all wells of several immunoSEQ 96-well plates, with each plate serving as a replicate. For sorted subsets, each replicate PCR was loaded with 200 ng genomic DNA, equivalent to 25,000 to 35,000 T cell genomes. The purified libraries were quantified using a Qubit 3.0 fluorometer, sized with a Bioanalyzer 2100, and then quantified again using the KAPA Library Quantification kit. Every immunoSEQ 96-well plate was sequenced on a separate single-read 150-cycle Illumina NextSeq 550 flow cell. The paper's processing steps were these. The immunoSEQ output contained only junctional sequences without quality scores, so filtering could not match that applied to full-length reads. Sequences were annotated with PyIR, a Python wrapper for IgBLAST v1.9, and V/J genes and CDR3 were assigned using IMGT germline references. Reads were removed for weak V/J assignments (E-value above 1e-6), missing CDR3, stop codons, out-of-frame junctions, or ambiguous translated residues. A V3J clonotype was defined by an identical inferred V gene, J gene, and CDR3 amino acid sequence. Percentage overlap between repertoires was calculated by dividing the number of shared unique clonotypes by the size of the smaller repertoire. Richness of each repertoire was evaluated using RTK rarefaction, the Chao1 estimator, and Recon v2.1 estimates of unobserved clonotypes. Generation probabilities for all TCRbeta clonotypes obtained by the gDNA method from several donors were computed using OLGA. What TCRdb holds here is the immuneACCESS table cut down to in-frame rearrangements. Part of the clones is not present; checked against another copy, under half of the missing clones reflect an unresolved V gene, and the others are unexplained. The DNA was the basis for D and trimming; V, J and clone size are from that table. The sample yields 2 million to 3 million clones; approximately 94% were counted once. The ten most abundant clones make up 0.36% of the sample.

The germline V gene (reference sequence) sets CDR1 to SEHNR and CDR2 to FQNEAQ. Deletion took 0 bases off V and 4 bases off J, with a span of 6 bases between the germline ends. The cysteine opens and the phenylalanine closes a CDR3 of 13 amino acids. Just the 39-base CDR3 DNA is kept, in frame starting at base 1. The source is a man between 18 and 29 years old in good health. Some clones in this sample may be carry-over from other donors' samples. Source material: naive CD4+ T cells from PBMCs. The cell subset or site tag for this specimen amounts to: CD45RA+ positively selected. The chain is made from TRBV7-9 and TRBJ1-1, with the D gene too uncertain to name. The CDR3 protein: CASSLAGITEAFF. The DNA sequence is given as TGTGCCAGCAGCTTAGCAGGGATCACTGAAGCTTTCTTT.